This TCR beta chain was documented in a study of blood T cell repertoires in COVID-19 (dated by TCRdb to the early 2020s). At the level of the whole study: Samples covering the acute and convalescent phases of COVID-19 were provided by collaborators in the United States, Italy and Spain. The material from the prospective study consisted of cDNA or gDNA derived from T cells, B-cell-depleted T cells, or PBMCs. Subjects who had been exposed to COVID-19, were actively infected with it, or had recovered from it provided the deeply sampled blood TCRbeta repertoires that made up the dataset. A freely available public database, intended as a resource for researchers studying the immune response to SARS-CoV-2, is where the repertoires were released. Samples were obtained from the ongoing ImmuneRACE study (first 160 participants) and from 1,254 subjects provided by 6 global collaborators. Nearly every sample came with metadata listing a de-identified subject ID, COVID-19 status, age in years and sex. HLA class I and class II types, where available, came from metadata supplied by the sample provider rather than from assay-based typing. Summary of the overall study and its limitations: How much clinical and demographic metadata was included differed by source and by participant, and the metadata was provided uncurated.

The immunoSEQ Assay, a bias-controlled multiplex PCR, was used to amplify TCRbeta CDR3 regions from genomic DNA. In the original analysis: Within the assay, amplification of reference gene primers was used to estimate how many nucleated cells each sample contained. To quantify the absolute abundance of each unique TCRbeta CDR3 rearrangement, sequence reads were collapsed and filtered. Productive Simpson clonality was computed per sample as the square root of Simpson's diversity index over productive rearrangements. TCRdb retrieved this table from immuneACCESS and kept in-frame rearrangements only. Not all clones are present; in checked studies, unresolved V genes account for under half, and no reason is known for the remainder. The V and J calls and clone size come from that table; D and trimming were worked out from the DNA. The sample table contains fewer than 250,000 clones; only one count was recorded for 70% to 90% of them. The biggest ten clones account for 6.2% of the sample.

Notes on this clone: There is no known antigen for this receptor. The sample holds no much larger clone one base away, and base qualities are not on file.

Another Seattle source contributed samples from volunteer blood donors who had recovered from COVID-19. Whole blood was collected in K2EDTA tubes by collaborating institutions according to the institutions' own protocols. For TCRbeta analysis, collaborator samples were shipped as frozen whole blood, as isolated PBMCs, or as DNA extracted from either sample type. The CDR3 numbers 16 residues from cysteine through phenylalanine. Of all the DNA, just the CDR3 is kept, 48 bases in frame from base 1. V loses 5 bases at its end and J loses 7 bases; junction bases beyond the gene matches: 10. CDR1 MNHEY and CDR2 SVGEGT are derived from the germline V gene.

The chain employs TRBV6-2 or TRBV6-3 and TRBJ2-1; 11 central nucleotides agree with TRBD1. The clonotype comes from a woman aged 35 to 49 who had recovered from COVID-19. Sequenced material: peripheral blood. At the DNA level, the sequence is TGTGCCAGCAGTCCCCGGACAGGGGGCCTTACAAATGAGCAGTTCTTC. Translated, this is CASSPRTGGLTNEQFF.